The 14 T cell receptor beta chains presented below share a single source sample, sequenced in a study of T cells in localized non-small cell lung cancer. Method: immunoSEQ multiplex PCR; TCRdb's copy keeps in-frame clones and lacks some. The sample has 1,600 or so clones, around 20% seen once. Sequencing was performed on lung tumor tissue, taken before any cancer treatment. These receptors came from a man aged 40 to 69 with stage III lung adenocarcinoma.

This chain joins TRBV6-8 and TRBJ2-1, with D uncertain. The CDR3 is 14 amino acids. Between the trimmed V and J ends, which lost 0 bases and 4 bases, there was a span of 7 bases. Germline assignment: CDR1 MNHGY and CDR2 SAAAGT. The CDR3 spells CASSYSLGYNEQFF. CDR3 nucleotides: TGTGCCAGCAGTTACTCCTTGGGGTACAATGAGCAGTTCTTC.

The gene calls are TRBV6-8 and TRBJ1-1; possibly TRBD1 for D (6 bases). The CDR3 covers 15 residues. Germline V gene lookup returns CDR1 MNHGY and CDR2 SAAAGT. V dropped 0 bases and J dropped 4 bases, with 12 bases sitting between them. CDR3 residues: CASSYSTGRATEAFF. CDR3 nucleotide sequence: TGTGCCAGCAGTTACTCCACAGGGCGGGCCACTGAAGCTTTCTTT.

This clone turned up a few times. DNA for the CDR3: TGTGCCAGTAGTCTCCCCGGTGGCTATGGCTACACCTTC. Translated, it gives CASSLPGGYGYTF. This chain uses TRBV19 with TRBJ1-2; D is unclear. CDR3 length: 13 residues. Trimming pared 5 bases from V and 4 bases from J, leaving 11 bases between. Germline CDR1 is LNHDA and CDR2 is SQIVND (reference sequence).

There are a few counts of this clone. The chain has TRBV28 and TRBJ2-2; tentatively, D is TRBD2 (6 bases). Germline-derived CDR1 and CDR2 are MDHEN and SYDVKM. Trimming removed 6 bases from V and 0 bases from J, with 11 bases in between. This CDR3 has 15 amino acids. The CDR3 reads CASRLTRPNTGELFF. CDR3 nucleotides: TGTGCCAGCAGGCTGACTAGACCGAACACCGGGGAGCTGTTTTTT.

The CDR3 sequence is CASSAYFTTVREQFF. The DNA of the CDR3 is TGTGCCAGCAGTGCCTACTTCACAACCGTGAGGGAGCAGTTCTTC. The chain recombines TRBV6-8 with TRBJ2-1; D gene unclear. Germline V gives CDR1 MNHGY, CDR2 SAAAGT. CDR3 size: 15 residues. V dropped 5 bases and J dropped 10 bases, with 21 bases sitting between them.

The chain couples TRBV30 to TRBJ1-2; TRBD1 matches at 7 bases. V dropped 4 bases and J dropped 1; count of bases not matched to a gene: 9. This CDR3 region has 15 residues. CDR1 and CDR2 from the germline V gene are GTSNPN and SVGIG (reference sequence). The CDR3 here is CAWTQPSGGNYGYTF. The CDR3 DNA is TGTGCCTGGACCCAACCCTCAGGGGGTAACTATGGCTACACCTTC.

In its sample, this clone is medium-sized (0.01 to 0.1%). The rearrangement uses TRBV11-3 and TRBJ2-1, with 7 bases fitting TRBD2. The CDR3 sequence is 15 residues long. J lost 10 bases, V lost 2 bases, and 11 bases had no gene match. Germline lookup yields CDR1 SGHNT and CDR2 YENEEA. CDR3 bases: TGTGCCAGCAGCTTAAGAGGAGCGGGGTCTGAGGAGCAGTTCTTC. Its protein product is CASSLRGAGSEEQFF.

This clone was detected only a few times. The rearrangement uses TRBV6-8 and TRBJ2-5, with 7 bases aligning to TRBD1. Germline V gene data show CDR1 as MNHGY and CDR2 as SAAAGT. Trimming took 4 bases from V and 5 from J; bases not matched to a gene: 4. This CDR3 spans 13 amino acids. DNA of the CDR3: TGTGCCAGCAGTTCGGGACAGTGGGAGACCCAGTACTTC. Encoded protein: CASSSGQWETQYF.

Judged by abundance, this clone is large. The chain has TRBV18 and TRBJ2-7, with TRBD1 matching 7 bases. The J segment lost 1 base and the V segment lost 5 bases, leaving 11 bases of the junction unmatched. The length of the CDR3 is 16 residues. Germline lookup yields CDR1 KGHSH and CDR2 LQKENI. The CDR3 DNA reads TGTGCCAGCTCAGGCTTCTCACAGGGGACGTCCTACGAGCAGTACTTC. Translated, it gives CASSGFSQGTSYEQYF.

This chain links TRBV5-1 with TRBJ1-5; D gene ambiguous. The V end was cut by 0 bases, the J end by 3 bases, with 10 bases between. This CDR3 region has 15 residues. CDR1 and CDR2 from the germline V gene are SGHRS and YFSETQ. DNA for the CDR3: TGCGCCAGCAGCTTGGCGGGCGGCGCCAATCAGCCCCAGCATTTT. Its protein product is CASSLAGGANQPQHF.

In its sample, this clone was seen a few times. CDR3 DNA: TGTGCCACCAGCACTGGAATAGCGGGGGGGCAAAATGAGCAGTTCTTC. Protein sequence: CATSTGIAGGQNEQFF. This sequence joins TRBV15 and TRBJ2-1; 11 bases are a match to TRBD2. This CDR3 has 16 residues. CDR1 LNHNV and CDR2 YYDKDF come from the germline V gene (reference sequence). The junction had 9 bases not matched to a gene; V was cut back by 4 bases and J by 7 bases.

This clone was counted between two and nine times. This chain links TRBV6-8 with TRBJ2-6; D unclear. Trimming shortened V by 5 bases and J by 0 bases, and 14 bases separated the two germline ends. CDR1 and CDR2 (germline): MNHGY, SAAAGT. This CDR3 comprises 17 residues. The CDR3 spells CASSLRGRRSGANVLTF. The CDR3 DNA sequence: TGTGCCAGCAGTCTCCGCGGCAGGCGCTCTGGGGCCAACGTCCTGACTTTC.

This chain joins TRBV11-3 and TRBJ2-7; 8 nucleotides line up with TRBD1. Looked up from germline, CDR1 is SGHNT and CDR2 is YENEEA. The CDR3 contains 17 residues. Trimming at V came to 5 bases and at J to 0 bases, leaving 12 bases not matched to a gene. CDR3 residues: CASSPDGQGIPSYEQYF. Here the CDR3 DNA reads TGTGCCAGCAGCCCAGACGGACAGGGTATTCCCTCCTACGAGCAGTACTTC.

In this sample, this clone is medium-sized. The chain carries TRBV9 and TRBJ1-5; 7 nucleotides line up with TRBD1. From germline, CDR1 is SGDLS and CDR2 YYNGEE. The V segment lost 0 bases and the J segment 6 bases; nucleotides outside the gene matches: 6. This CDR3 region has 15 residues. The CDR3 DNA sequence: TGTGCCAGCAGCGTAGGGGACAGCCCAGGTCAGCCCCAGCATTTT. Residues: CASSVGDSPGQPQHF.